Below, one TCR beta chain is given with its context. This clonotype turned up a few times. Its target antigen remains unknown. Base qualities are missing; no much larger clone stands one base away. From the cysteine up to the phenylalanine, the CDR3 has a length of 16 residues. This entry keeps only the CDR3 DNA: 48 bases, framed from base 1. According to the germline V gene, CDR1 reads KGHSH and CDR2 reads LQKENI. The junction shows trimming of 4 bases on V and 3 bases on J, plus 18 bases between the germline ends. This record belongs to a study of blood T cells in healthy people across ages (dated by TCRdb to the mid-2010s). Background for the entire study: Template switching captured roughly one uniquely barcoded TCR beta cDNA molecule per two T cells in model experiments. Using deep sequencing normalized with unique cDNA molecular identifiers, the study measured how TCR beta repertoire diversity changes with age. For two donors (one aged 18 to 29 and one aged 80 or older), the study analyzed two additional independent replicas of 1 million unique cDNA reads from the same blood draw. Four age groups were formed from the donors: young (average approximately 16 years), middle-aged (approximately 40), aged (approximately 60) and long-lived (82).

Donors were around 37 systemically healthy Caucasian individuals from Russia aged roughly 6 to 95 years. Each donor gave around 9.9 milliliters of peripheral blood, collected into EDTA-treated Vacutainer tubes. Ficoll-Paque density-gradient centrifugation was used to isolate PBMCs, with at least 7 million obtained per sample. Trizol reagent was used to extract total RNA from the PBMCs, yielding at least 5 micrograms per sample. Naive CD45RAhigh/CD27high T cell percentages were measured by flow cytometry on a PBMC aliquot from every donor. Libraries were built with 5' RACE. The sequencer was an Illumina HiSeq 2500. A second about 6 to 11 cycle PCR used a sample-barcoded 5' primer and a J-beta primer mix. A template-switch 5' adaptor carrying 12 random nucleotides introduced a unique molecular identifier onto each TCR beta cDNA molecule. Each sample yielded at least 3 million CDR3-containing paired-end reads. The Mint cDNA synthesis kit, primed by a TRBC-specific oligonucleotide, was used to synthesize first-strand cDNA from all RNA. Following uracil-DNA glycosylase treatment, a first 18-cycle PCR with universal primers M1SS and BC2_uni_R was performed on all cDNA. The paper's processing steps were these. For normalization, 1 million high-quality reads were randomly selected from each sample, with every read carrying a distinct molecular identifier. Reads sharing molecular identifiers were discarded rather than binned into consensus sequences. MiTCR, set to a Q25 quality threshold and the strictest error-elimination algorithm, was used for CDR3 identification, clonotype clustering and error correction. A nonparametric unseen species model with Euler transformation was used to estimate lower-bound total TCR beta diversity. The public reads were quality trimmed at Q25 with fastp and then assembled into clones with MiXCR by TCRdb, keeping productive beta chains. Identical CDR3 proteins give one entry, which carries the most common genes and DNA. TCRdb, not the original authors, processed these V and J calls. Present in this sample are hundreds of thousands of distinct CDR3 sequences, around 25% of which were seen just once. Approximately 2.9% of the sample goes to the ten largest clones.

The research as a whole found: Estimates of total diversity based on one million sequenced T cells were considered lower bounds and underestimates. The percentage of naive T cells measured by flow cytometry correlated strongly with observed TCR beta diversity. Compared with the aged group, the long-lived group had more naive CD4+ T cells, fewer expanded clones and increased TCR diversity, a pattern suggesting age selection. Conclusive comparison of naive and antigen-experienced compartments was prevented by the profiling of bulk unsorted PBMCs. As age increased, observed TCR beta diversity per million T cells dropped in a roughly linear way, and a significant reduction was already evident by age about 36. Donor CMV infection status was unknown, potentially confounding age-related changes in expanded clonotypes.

The same specimen was also included in a second study, on T cells of mothers and their children. That second publication adds: Nine systemically healthy Caucasian individuals, comprising three mothers and their six children, were included as donors. cDNA synthesis used all of the extracted RNA, with approximately 1.6 ug of RNA in each 15 ul reaction. Sample barcodes and 2-4 random nucleotides were added via the M1S primer in the second PCR. Over 10 million TCR beta CDR3 reads came from each mother, compared with some 3.1 million reads from each child. TCR recombination output is similarly shaped by thymic selection in related and unrelated pairs, with a minor effect exerted by inherited differences. Normalized repertoire overlap was always slightly but never significantly higher in related than unrelated mother-child pairs. Persistent microchimeric T cell clones were not detected, at a sensitivity of 85 to 100 clones per million clonotypes. In the study, deep NGS was used to compare the TCR beta repertoires of mothers and children, and features distinguishing related mother-child pairs from unrelated individuals were sought. Mothers averaged approximately 40 +/- 4 years of age and children averaged about 10 +/- 4 years. After adapter ligation was performed with NEBNext reagents, the libraries were sequenced on an Illumina HiSeq 2000 with 100+100 nt paired-end reads. To prevent cross-contamination, the mother and child libraries were prepared a month apart and were sequenced in separate runs. Between about 500,000 and 2,100,000 distinct TCR beta clonotypes were identified per donor. Naive TCR beta clonotypes were estimated from low-frequency clonotypes matched to each donor's FACS-determined naive share, without sorting.

Sequencing was carried out using blood. The receptor's source is a boy aged 5-17 years in good health. The chain uses TRBV18 and TRBJ1-1, with the D gene call left open. The nucleotide sequence is TGTGCCAGCTCACTCCGGATGAATGGCTTGGACACTGAAGCTTTCTTT. This gives the protein CASSLRMNGLDTEAFF.